The source of this TCR beta chain is a study of T cell responses to AZD1222 COVID-19 vaccine. Background on the study: Investigators merged groups given second doses at roughly 4 or roughly 12 weeks.

Study-level points and caveats: Spike regions recognized by vaccine-associated CD4 TCRs spanned the protein, led by 160-218 and 743-854. Just 5 to 7 people given AZD1222 tested seropositive at baseline. There were mostly white British donors and more females than males, and clonal diversity was possibly underestimated.

The repertoire was sequenced with immunoSEQ multiplex PCR; TCRdb's copy has only in-frame clones and lacks some. Here the sample spans approximately 110,000 clones, 70% to 90% being singletons. Of note for this clone: Antigen specificity is unknown.

The CDR3 sequence is 14 residues long. Germline V gene data show CDR1 as LGHDT and CDR2 as YNNKEL (reference sequence). Trimming took 4 bases from V and 2 from J; bases not matched to a gene: 2. The chain links TRBV3-1 (or the pseudogene TRBV3-2) to TRBJ2-3, with TRBD2 matching over 8 bases. The receptor's source is an adult in good health. The material sequenced was peripheral blood, taken on day 0 of AZD1222 vaccination. For the CDR3, the DNA is TGTGCCAGCAGCCGGCGGGGGGCCACAGATACGCAGTATTTT. This codes for CASSRRGATDTQYF.